This TCR beta chain comes out of a study of vaccination effects on CD4 cells after COVID-19 (dated by TCRdb to between 2022 and 2023). With regard to the full study: Two doses of either the BNT162b2 or the mRNA-1273 mRNA SARS-CoV-2 vaccine were administered to participants. In the study, cultures from other donors were sequenced using the Oncomine TCR Beta short-read assay on an Illumina iSeq 100. The study compared SARS-CoV-2 spike-specific CD4+ TCR repertoires before and after mRNA vaccination in COVID-19 convalescent patients and infection-naive vaccine recipients. The full study included 9 to 10 COVID-19 convalescent patients and a few SARS-CoV-2-naive healthy vaccine recipients.

The CDR3 starts with the cysteine, ends with the phenylalanine, and has 13 residues. Only the CDR3 part of the read is kept: 39 bases, read in frame from the first base. The junction shows trimming of 4 bases on V and 4 bases on J, plus 8 bases between the germline ends. As encoded in the germline V gene (reference sequence), CDR1 is LGHDT while CDR2 is YNNKEL. Overall study results and their limits: At late post-vaccination timepoints, both infection-induced and vaccine-induced clones showed marked clonal contraction, consistent with waning T cell responses. In healthy vaccine recipients, vaccine-induced clones were almost all SARS-CoV-2 mono-reactive, with only 1 of 255 being cross-reactive with common cold coronaviruses. The study was limited by a small number of convalescent patients, and early post-infection timepoints were lacking.

In the ViraFEST assay, PBMC were stimulated with viral peptide pools, and antigen-specific CD4+ T cell clonotypes were then identified by expansion using TCR sequencing. After approximately eleven days of culture, CD4+ T cells were isolated with the EasySep CD4+ T cell isolation kit. The absence of prior SARS-CoV-2 infection in healthy vaccine recipients was confirmed by negative nucleocapsid antibodies before and after vaccination. Some 2 million PBMC per well were cultured in IMDM with about 4.8% human AB serum, 10 IU/ml IL-2 and gentamicin, plus 10 ug/ml peptides. Half of the culture medium was replaced with fresh IL-2-containing medium on days 3 and 7. Unless otherwise noted, each peptide stimulation condition was cultured in triplicate wells. PBMC were separated from whole blood using Ficoll-Paque Plus gradient centrifugation and were then either cryopreserved at -140C or used fresh. The spike proteins of SARS-CoV-2 and of the common cold coronaviruses HCoV-NL63, HCoV-OC43 and HCoV-229E were spanned by overlapping peptide pools. Genomic DNA was extracted from cultured CD4+ T cells with the QIAamp micro DNA kit.

In the case of this clone: The antigen it recognizes is unknown. Qualities for individual bases were not recorded, and no much larger clone is one base off.

Libraries were built with the immunoSEQ multiplex PCR assay. DNA from the CD4+ T cells that had been cultured and isolated underwent TCR beta CDR3 sequencing. As for how the authors treated the data: Non-productive TCR sequences were discarded, and reads were trimmed to the CDR3 region, with only CDR3s of 7 or more amino acids retained. The MANAFEST web app was used to pick out antigen-specific clonotypes by comparing their expansion in peptide wells with that in reference cultures. To be called positive, a clone needed expansion at FDR<0.05 compared with the reference and with all other wells, an odds ratio greater than 5, and a frequency greater than 0.1% in two replicate wells. A clonotype was called cross-reactive if it was significantly expanded both in SARS-CoV-2 spike wells and in at least one common cold coronavirus spike condition. Levenshtein distance calculated with the stringdist R package was used to assess CDR3 similarity, and unrooted trees were constructed with ape in R 3.6.1. This immuneACCESS table, as held by TCRdb, lists in-frame sequences with V and J called but not all clones. Of the missing ones, under half trace to an unresolved V gene in checked studies; the others have no known cause. V and J calls and clone size follow that table, whereas D and trimming were derived from the DNA. This sample is represented by 20,000 to 25,000 clones; 60% to 70% of them were singletons. 11% of the sample is in the top ten clones.

The TCR comes from a human donor who received a COVID-19 vaccine. Sequencing used CD4+ T cells from PBMCs cultured with HCoV-NL63 spike peptides, obtained before COVID-19 vaccination. The cell subset or site label of this sample denotes: HCoV-NL63 spike overlapping peptide pool stimulation. The chain is assembled from TRBV3-1 (or the pseudogene TRBV3-2) and TRBJ2-1; no D gene can be assigned with confidence. The DNA is as follows: TGTGCCAGCAGCCCGGACGGGTACAATGAGCAGTTCTTC. Translated, this is CASSPDGYNEQFF.